The rows below give T cell receptor beta chains drawn from one sample of a study of quantifying T cell responses using KT2 cells. TCRdb re-called the UMI-ligation and nested PCR reads through MiXCR, storing one row per CDR3 protein. Of roughly 51,000 distinct CDR3 sequences listed, roughly 12% are singletons. Sequences were obtained from PBMCs spiked with cells of the T cell clone KT2. The receptors come from a human donor. Both conserved end residues are part of each CDR3. Fields, in order: CDR3 protein, CDR3 DNA, D gene, clone size, CDR3 length, J gene, V gene. The D gene is left open where the match is weak. Where a row states a size, it is once, few, many or the class of an expanded clone; other rows omit it.

CDR3aa: CASSQDPGGFGAFF; CDR3nt: TGTGCCAGCAGCCAAGACCCAGGAGGCTTCGGAGCTTTCTTT; d_gene: -; abundance: -; len: 14; j_gene: TRBJ1-1; v_gene: TRBV3-1
CDR3aa: CASSPGSGIYEQYF; CDR3nt: TGTGCCAGCAGCCCTGGGTCAGGGATCTACGAGCAGTACTTC; d_gene: -; abundance: -; len: 14; j_gene: TRBJ2-7; v_gene: TRBV7-6
CDR3aa: CASSQDLWTAQNTEAFF; CDR3nt: TGTGCCAGCAGCCAAGATCTCTGGACAGCGCAGAACACTGAAGCTTTCTTT; d_gene: -; abundance: few; len: 17; j_gene: TRBJ1-1; v_gene: TRBV4-2
CDR3aa: CASKEEHTDTQYF; CDR3nt: TGTGCCAGCAAGGAGGAGCACACAGATACGCAGTATTTT; d_gene: -; abundance: many; len: 13; j_gene: TRBJ2-3; v_gene: TRBV2
CDR3aa: CASSEIRDRVSGTEAFF; CDR3nt: TGTGCCAGCAGTGAGATCCGGGACAGGGTCTCGGGGACTGAAGCTTTCTTT; d_gene: TRBD1; abundance: few; len: 17; j_gene: TRBJ1-1; v_gene: TRBV6-1
CDR3aa: CASSPQPGQGTNSPLHF; CDR3nt: TGTGCCAGCAGCCCCCAACCGGGACAGGGGACAAATTCACCCCTCCACTTT; d_gene: TRBD1; abundance: -; len: 17; j_gene: TRBJ1-6; v_gene: TRBV3-1
CDR3aa: CASSWGIGNIQYF; CDR3nt: TGTGCCAGCAGTTGGGGGATAGGAAACATTCAGTACTTC; d_gene: -; abundance: -; len: 13; j_gene: TRBJ2-4; v_gene: TRBV28
CDR3aa: CASSLGLDEQFF; CDR3nt: TGCGCCAGCAGCTTGGGGTTGGATGAGCAGTTCTTC; d_gene: -; abundance: few; len: 12; j_gene: TRBJ2-1; v_gene: TRBV5-1
CDR3aa: CSPEGLAPDTQYF; CDR3nt: TGCAGCCCGGAGGGACTAGCCCCAGATACGCAGTATTTT; d_gene: TRBD2; abundance: many; len: 13; j_gene: TRBJ2-3; v_gene: TRBV29-1
CDR3aa: CASSLALYNEQFF; CDR3nt: TGTGCCAGCAGTTTAGCACTATACAATGAGCAGTTCTTC; d_gene: -; abundance: few; len: 13; j_gene: TRBJ2-1; v_gene: TRBV12-3/TRBV12-4
CDR3aa: CSVSLMDSDSGNTIYF; CDR3nt: TGCAGCGTATCGCTGATGGACAGTGACTCTGGAAACACCATATATTTT; d_gene: -; abundance: many; len: 16; j_gene: TRBJ1-3; v_gene: TRBV29-1
CDR3aa: CASSVGWLADTQYF; CDR3nt: TGTGCCAGCAGCGTAGGCTGGCTGGCAGATACGCAGTATTTT; d_gene: -; abundance: many; len: 14; j_gene: TRBJ2-3; v_gene: TRBV27
CDR3aa: CASSLDIQSETQYF; CDR3nt: TGTGCCAGCAGCTTAGATATCCAGTCCGAGACCCAGTACTTC; d_gene: -; abundance: many; len: 14; j_gene: TRBJ2-5; v_gene: TRBV11-2
CDR3aa: CASSQEGPSGNTIYF; CDR3nt: TGCGCCAGCAGCCAAGAAGGGCCATCTGGAAACACCATATATTTT; d_gene: -; abundance: -; len: 15; j_gene: TRBJ1-3; v_gene: TRBV4-3
CDR3aa: CASSVDDRQGTEAFF; CDR3nt: TGTGCCAGCAGCGTAGATGACAGGCAAGGGACTGAAGCTTTCTTT; d_gene: -; abundance: few; len: 15; j_gene: TRBJ1-1; v_gene: TRBV9